The 10 T cell receptor beta chains given below trace back to one sample, sequenced in a study of T cells in Graves' hyperthyroidism and ophthalmopathy (dated by TCRdb to about 2019). Receptors were amplified or captured by multiplex PCR. The sequencing machine was an Illumina HiSeq 2000. Amplification of TCR beta CDR3 regions was carried out from RNA transcripts. The TCR CDR3 was subjected to a first round of RT-PCR using the HTBI primer set and the Qiagen OneStep RT-PCR kit. The public reads were reanalyzed by TCRdb: fastp trimming at Q25, MiXCR alignment, in-frame beta chains only. Entries are consolidated by CDR3 protein sequence, retaining the most common genes and DNA. In all, the sample holds over 700,000 distinct CDR3 sequences, and roughly 40% of those were seen once. Of the sample, about 9% is held by the ten largest clones. Sequencing input: blood. All receptors derive from a man aged 18 to 30 with Graves' hyperthyroidism.

This chain links TRBV6-5 with TRBJ2-7; D remains ambiguous. Germline V gene sequence: CDR1 MNHEY, CDR2 SVGAGI. Trimming cost V 2 bases and J 2 bases, with 7 bases left between them. This CDR3 region has 13 residues. In DNA, the CDR3 is TGTGCCAGCAGTTACGACCTTACCTACGAGCAGTACTTC. Amino acids: CASSYDLTYEQYF.

The chain combines TRBV6-5 with TRBJ2-2; D tentatively reads TRBD1 or TRBD2 (6 bases each). Germline loops: CDR1 MNHEY, CDR2 SVGAGI. V gave up 2 bases and J gave up 5 bases, with 15 bases separating them. This CDR3 is 16 amino acids long. CDR3 protein: CASSYAYSGATGELFF. The CDR3 coding sequence is TGTGCCAGCAGTTACGCCTACTCGGGGGCAACCGGGGAGCTGTTTTTT.

A note on this clonotype: A read error may be the cause here, since a much bigger clone is one base away. The genes are TRBV7-9 and TRBJ1-5; weak D call: TRBD1 (5 bases). Trimming removed 4 bases from V and 3 bases from J, with 13 bases in between. This CDR3 is built from 15 residues. Germline V gene sequence: CDR1 SEHNR, CDR2 FQNEAQ (reference sequence). In nucleotides, the CDR3 is TGTGCCAGCAGCTCAGCTCAGGGCAACAATCAGCCCCAGCATTTT. As protein: CASSSAQGNNQPQHF.

For this clonotype: A much larger clone sits a single nucleotide away, making a read error possible. The chain uses TRBV7-3 and TRBJ1-4, with a tentative D call TRBD1 (5 bases). The germline V gene has CDR1 SGHTA and CDR2 FQGTGA. The CDR3 has 14 residues. The CDR3 loop reads CASSLNGANEELFF. CDR3 DNA: TGTGCCAGCAGCTTAAACGGGGCTAATGAAGAACTGTTTTTT.

This clonotype was observed at least ten times. J is TRBJ1-1 and V is TRBV10-3; D is perhaps TRBD1 (5 bases). CDR3 length equals 13 residues. V was shortened by 10 bases and J by 5 bases, with 17 bases between the two germline ends. CDR1 and CDR2 (germline): ENHRY, SYGVKD. The CDR3: CANDKTDRTEAFF. In DNA form, the CDR3 reads TGTGCCAACGACAAAACTGACAGAACTGAAGCTTTCTTT.

This clonotype was counted only a few times. The chain links TRBV4-3 to TRBJ2-7; 8 bases are shared with TRBD1. The germline CDR1 and CDR2 sequences are LGHNA and YSLEER. The CDR3 loop spans 14 amino acids. V was pared by 4 bases and J by 5 bases, with 7 bases of the junction left unmatched. CDR3: CASSLDRGTHEQYF. The DNA of the CDR3 is TGCGCCAGCAGCCTAGACAGGGGCACCCACGAGCAGTACTTC.

This clonotype turned up a few times. The V and J genes are TRBV10-3 and TRBJ1-2; D unresolved. Trimming removed 2 bases at V and 7 bases at J, with 11 bases between. Germline CDR1 is ENHRY and CDR2 is SYGVKD. The CDR3 loop spans 13 amino acids. The CDR3 sequence: CAISEMVDGGYTF. DNA of the CDR3: TGTGCCATCAGTGAGATGGTCGACGGTGGCTACACCTTC.

This clonotype was counted a few times. V gene TRBV5-1 combines with J gene TRBJ2-7; 7 bases agree with TRBD1. The CDR3 totals 15 residues. V dropped 3 bases and J dropped 6; count of bases not matched to a gene: 12. Germline-derived CDR1 and CDR2 are SGHRS and YFSETQ. The CDR3 sequence is CASSSGQAMRVEQYF. For the CDR3, the DNA is TGCGCCAGCAGCTCCGGACAGGCAATGCGGGTCGAGCAGTACTTC.

To note about this clonotype: Since a much larger clone is just one base distant, this may be a read error. The gene calls are TRBV7-6 and TRBJ1-5; D remains unclear. The CDR3 has 15 residues. The V and J ends lost 1 base and 9 bases respectively, with 16 bases between them. Germline lookup yields CDR1 SGHVS and CDR2 FNYEAQ. This CDR3 is CASSLEGGGLRPQHF. Written as DNA, the CDR3 is TGTGCCAGCAGCTTAGAGGGAGGAGGTCTTCGGCCCCAGCATTTT. Variable domain in full (rest from reference TRBV7-6 and TRBJ1-5): GAGVSQSPRYKVTKRGQDVALRCDPISGHVSLYWYRQALGQGPEFLTYFNYEAQQDKSGLPNDRFSAERPEGSISTLTIQRTEQRDSAMYRCASSLEGGGLRPQHFGDGTRLSIL.

The chain couples TRBV10-3 to TRBJ1-1; TRBD1 agrees at 7 bases. This CDR3 spans 16 amino acids. V was pared by 4 bases and J by 5 bases, with 13 bases of the junction left unmatched. Germline CDR1 is ENHRY and CDR2 is SYGVKD. CDR3 in DNA: TGTGCCATCAGTGCTCCGGACAGGTTACGGAGGACTGAAGCTTTCTTT. It codes for CAISAPDRLRRTEAFF.